A selection of T cell receptor beta chains follows, all from one sample in a study of coeliac disease. Generated by immunoSEQ multiplex PCR, the TCRdb table keeps only in-frame clones and is missing some. The table lists thousands of clones, around two thirds of them singletons. Sequencing used lamina propria lymphocytes from the gut. The receptors shown here come from a man aged 50-60 years with active celiac disease. Each CDR3 is given with its conserved first and last residue. The order of the fields is D gene, J gene, V gene, clone size, CDR3 protein, CDR3 DNA. A D gene is named only where the DNA matches it firmly. Not every row has a clone size; where given, it reads once, few, many or a size class.

TRBD2 | TRBJ2-7 | TRBV5-1 | few | CASSFGLAGGTYEQYF | TGCGCCAGCAGCTTCGGTCTAGCGGGGGGCACCTACGAGCAGTACTTC
. | TRBJ2-2 | TRBV7-5 | . | CARSPSRFSGWPWRVTGELFF | TGTGCCAGAAGCCCCTCTCGCTTTTCCGGGTGGCCCTGGCGGGTCACCGGGGAGCTGTTTTTT
. | TRBJ1-2 | TRBV6-6 | . | CASSLSTGNYGYTF | TGTGCCAGCAGCCTAAGTACAGGGAACTATGGCTACACCTTC
TRBD1 | TRBJ2-1 | TRBV5-1 | . | CASSLGQGAWNEQFF | TGCGCCAGCAGCTTGGGGCAGGGGGCTTGGAATGAGCAGTTCTTC
. | TRBJ1-6 | TRBV6-5 | few | CASSYESHSPLHF | TGTGCCAGCAGTTACGAGTCCCATTCACCCCTCCACTTT
. | TRBJ1-5 | TRBV18 | . | CASSPAEGAGNQPQHF | TGTGCCAGCTCACCAGCGGAGGGAGCGGGCAATCAGCCCCAGCATTTT
TRBD1 | TRBJ2-3 | TRBV5-4 | . | CASKGQVEGDTQYF | TGTGCCAGCAAAGGACAGGTGGAAGGAGATACGCAGTATTTT
. | TRBJ1-1 | TRBV18 | few | CASSPQTSRTEAFF | TGTGCCAGCTCACCGCAGACAAGTCGCACTGAAGCTTTCTTT
. | TRBJ1-5 | TRBV6-1 | few | CASSLPGNSNQPQHF | TGTGCCAGCAGTCTTCCAGGGAATAGCAATCAGCCCCAGCATTTT
TRBD1 | TRBJ2-5 | TRBV5-4 | . | CASSLGAGQGQETQYF | TGTGCCAGCAGCTTGGGGGCCGGACAGGGGCAAGAGACCCAGTACTTC
TRBD2 | TRBJ2-1 | TRBV18 | . | CASSRAGGPDEQFF | TGTGCCAGCTCACGAGCGGGGGGGCCGGATGAGCAGTTCTTC
TRBD2 | TRBJ2-1 | TRBV18 | . | CASSPLQREGRGVDYNEQFF | TGTGCCAGCTCACCTCTCCAGCGGGAGGGCCGGGGAGTGGATTACAATGAGCAGTTCTTC
TRBD1 | TRBJ2-3 | TRBV10-3 | . | CAAYRDRGFFSADTQYF | TGTGCCGCGTACCGGGACAGGGGATTTTTTTCCGCAGATACGCAGTATTTT
TRBD1 | TRBJ2-3 | TRBV6-5 | . | CASRRQGRSPQYF | TGTGCCAGCAGGCGACAGGGGAGGAGCCCGCAGTATTTT
TRBD2 | TRBJ2-3 | TRBV4-2 | . | CASSLLAGGSTDTQYF | TGTGCCAGCAGCCTCCTAGCGGGGGGGAGCACAGATACGCAGTATTTT
TRBD1 | TRBJ2-2 | TRBV19 | medium-sized | CASSIRDRSGELFF | TGTGCCAGTAGTATCAGGGACAGGAGCGGGGAGCTGTTTTTT
. | TRBJ2-6 | TRBV7-2 | . | CASSSGGSGANVLTF | TGTGCCAGCAGCTCCGGGGGCTCTGGGGCCAACGTCCTGACTTTC
TRBD2 | TRBJ2-5 | TRBV11-1 | few | CASSQSGGAGTQYF | TGTGCCAGCAGCCAAAGCGGGGGGGCCGGGACCCAGTACTTC
. | TRBJ1-2 | TRBV4-1 | few | CASSPLARADYGYTF | TGCGCCAGCAGCCCCCTCGCCAGGGCTGACTATGGCTACACCTTC
TRBD1 | TRBJ1-5 | TRBV6-6 | . | CASSFTGGRGNQPQHF | TGTGCCAGCAGTTTCACAGGGGGAAGGGGCAATCAGCCCCAGCATTTT
TRBD1 | TRBJ2-3 | TRBV29-1 | . | CSTRQGATDTQYF | TGCAGCACCCGACAGGGCGCGACAGATACGCAGTATTTT
. | TRBJ2-3 | TRBV12-2 | few | CASRSHRDRVTDTQYF | TGTGCAAGTCGCTCGCACCGGGACAGGGTCACAGATACGCAGTATTTT
. | TRBJ1-1 | TRBV5-1 | few | CASSLDSLGAFF | TGCGCCAGCAGCCTTGACAGCCTCGGCGCTTTCTTT
TRBD1 | TRBJ2-1 | TRBV18 | few | CASRTLGQGINEQFF | TGTGCCAGTCGAACCCTGGGACAGGGGATCAATGAGCAGTTCTTC